This TCR beta chain was sequenced during a study of blood T cell repertoires in COVID-19. Whole-study context: PBMCs, B-cell-depleted T cells, or T cells provided the cDNA or gDNA that made up the material.

In the study's own analysis: Amplification of reference gene primers was used by the study to estimate nucleated cell counts. Produced via immunoSEQ multiplex PCR; TCRdb's table is partial and in-frame only. The V and J calls and clone size come from that table; D and trimming were worked out from the DNA. The sample carries 250,000 to 400,000 clones, about 89% recorded once. Participants were placed into cohorts based on the clinical history they reported. For recovered donors of Cohort 3, there were two negative PCRs, clearance, or symptom resolution. Trimming took off 1 base at V and 0 bases at J, with 7 bases between the two ends. CDR1 and CDR2 (germline): LNHDA, SQIVND (reference sequence). This CDR3 spans 15 amino acids.

The receptor was derived from a woman in her 30s who had recovered from COVID-19. The sequencing input was PBMCs or T cells enriched from blood (not recorded which). The chain combines TRBV19 with TRBJ1-5, with a possible D match to TRBD1 (6 bases). The CDR3 region has the DNA TGTGCCAGTAGTATAGGAGGGGGTAGCAATCAGCCCCAGCATTTT. It codes for CASSIGGGSNQPQHF.